This T cell receptor beta chain was retrieved from a study of T cell responses to AZD1222 COVID-19 vaccine. A remark on this clone: Its antigen is unidentified.

Study-level findings and limits: The CD4 TCRs associated with vaccination extended across spike and predominated at 160-218 and 743-854.

The method was immunoSEQ multiplex PCR; TCRdb's version includes in-frame clones alone and lacks a portion of them. Of some 180,000 clones listed, 92% are singletons. The CDR3 covers 13 residues. V was pared by 7 bases and J by 2 bases, with 12 bases between. In germline, CDR1 is MDHEN, CDR2 SYDVKM. The TCR comes from an adult who received the AZD1222 COVID-19 vaccine. The sequences come from peripheral blood, collected 28 days after the second AZD1222 dose. The chain recombines TRBV28 with TRBJ2-7; D gene unclear. CDR3 DNA: TGTGCCAGCAAGAAACAGTCTGCCTACGAGCAGTACTTC. This gives the protein CASKKQSAYEQYF.